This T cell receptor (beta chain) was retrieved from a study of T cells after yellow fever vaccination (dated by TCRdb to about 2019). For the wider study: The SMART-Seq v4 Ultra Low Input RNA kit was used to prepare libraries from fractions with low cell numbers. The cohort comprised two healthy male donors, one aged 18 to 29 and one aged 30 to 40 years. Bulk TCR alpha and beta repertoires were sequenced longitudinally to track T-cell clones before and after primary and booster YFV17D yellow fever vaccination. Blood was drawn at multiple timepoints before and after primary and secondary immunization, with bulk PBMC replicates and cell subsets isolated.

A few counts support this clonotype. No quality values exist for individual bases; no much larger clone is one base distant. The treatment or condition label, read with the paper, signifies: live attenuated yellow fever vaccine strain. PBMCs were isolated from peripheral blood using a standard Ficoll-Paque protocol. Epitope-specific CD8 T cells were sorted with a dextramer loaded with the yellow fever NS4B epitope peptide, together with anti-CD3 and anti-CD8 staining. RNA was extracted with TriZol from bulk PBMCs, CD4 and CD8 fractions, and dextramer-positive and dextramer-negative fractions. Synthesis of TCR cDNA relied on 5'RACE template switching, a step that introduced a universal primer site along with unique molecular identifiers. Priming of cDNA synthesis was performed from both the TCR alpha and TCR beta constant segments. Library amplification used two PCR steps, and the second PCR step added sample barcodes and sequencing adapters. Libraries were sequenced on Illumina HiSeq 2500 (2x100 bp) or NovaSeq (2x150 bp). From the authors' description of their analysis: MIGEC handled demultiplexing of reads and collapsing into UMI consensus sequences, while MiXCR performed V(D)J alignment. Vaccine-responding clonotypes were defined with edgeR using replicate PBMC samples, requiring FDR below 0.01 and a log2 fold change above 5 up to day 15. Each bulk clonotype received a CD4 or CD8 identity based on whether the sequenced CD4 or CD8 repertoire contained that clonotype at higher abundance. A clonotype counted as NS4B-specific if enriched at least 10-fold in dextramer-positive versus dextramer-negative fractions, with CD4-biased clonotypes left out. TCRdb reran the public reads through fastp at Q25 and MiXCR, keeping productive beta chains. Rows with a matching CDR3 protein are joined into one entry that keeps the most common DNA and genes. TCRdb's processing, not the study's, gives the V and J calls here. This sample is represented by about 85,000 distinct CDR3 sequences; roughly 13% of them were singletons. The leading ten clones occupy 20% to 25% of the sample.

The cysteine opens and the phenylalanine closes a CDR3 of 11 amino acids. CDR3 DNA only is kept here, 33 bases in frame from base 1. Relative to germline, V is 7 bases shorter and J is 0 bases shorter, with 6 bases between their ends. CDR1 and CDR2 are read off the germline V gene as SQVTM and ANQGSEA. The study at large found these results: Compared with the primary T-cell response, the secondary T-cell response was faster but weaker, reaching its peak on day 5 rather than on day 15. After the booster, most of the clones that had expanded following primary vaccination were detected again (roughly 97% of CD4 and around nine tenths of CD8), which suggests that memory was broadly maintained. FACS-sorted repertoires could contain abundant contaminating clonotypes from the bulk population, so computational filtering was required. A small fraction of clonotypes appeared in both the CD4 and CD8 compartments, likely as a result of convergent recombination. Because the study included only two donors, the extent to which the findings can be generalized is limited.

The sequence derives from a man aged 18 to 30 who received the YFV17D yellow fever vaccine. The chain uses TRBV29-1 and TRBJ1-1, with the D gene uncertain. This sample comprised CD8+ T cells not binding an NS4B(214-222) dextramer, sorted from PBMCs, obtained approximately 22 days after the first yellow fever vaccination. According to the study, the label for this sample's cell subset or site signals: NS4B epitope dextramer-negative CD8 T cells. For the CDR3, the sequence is CSGRVNTEAFF. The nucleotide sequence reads TGCAGCGGTAGAGTGAACACTGAAGCTTTCTTT.